This TCR beta chain appears in the sequencing data of a study of cytomegalovirus exposure and HLA in healthy donors (dated by TCRdb to about 2017). Background for the entire study: A later analysis indicated that the roughly 130 validation repertoires were generated on the platform also employed for the 650 to 850 repertoires of the first cohort. The study aimed to test whether signatures of past pathogen exposure could be identified by cataloging public T cell receptors. Along with the approximately 620-subject first cohort, a separate validation cohort of more than 90 different subjects was used. High-throughput TCR immunosequencing, statistical association of individual TCRs with disease status, and machine learning were combined to predict cytomegalovirus infection status. The full study reports these points: In a later analysis, TCRs clustered in the first cohort were found to also tend to co-occur in the 110 or so validation repertoires, with approximately 94% of cluster scores above 0. The authors suggested that the approach could potentially be generalized to other disease states and immunological phenotypes. A total of roughly 160 TCR beta chains were listed by the study as associated with cytomegalovirus. Across donors, most TCR sequences were observed very rarely, whereas some public TCRs were present in many individuals. A later analysis had no HLA typing for the validation cohort, so co-occurrence there was scored across all 110 or so repertoires. The classifier was reported to diagnose cytomegalovirus status with high specificity and sensitivity in both the original and validation cohorts. A few of the identified cytomegalovirus-associated TCR beta chains were confirmed in vitro to be specific for cytomegalovirus antigens.

Separate from the approximately 700-subject first cohort, the validation cohort of about 110 subjects was the group to which the donors belonged. This clone was observed a few times. Which antigen it targets is not known. No much larger clonotype is one base removed from it; base qualities were not supplied. The sample has other DNA sequences that encode this CDR3 too. Libraries came from the immunoSEQ multiplex PCR assay. In the paper's pipeline: A statistical classification framework was developed to diagnose cytomegalovirus status using the catalog of TCR beta chain sequences. The table was pulled from immuneACCESS by TCRdb, which kept in-frame rearrangements only. Such tables lose some clones; where checked, under half of the loss comes from unresolved V genes, and the rest has no known cause. V and J calls and clone size are given by that table; D and trimming were obtained from the DNA. This sample lists roughly 43,000 clones; approximately 94% were detected once. The ten largest make up less than 2.5% of the sample.

The TCR originated in a woman aged 18-29 years in good health and CMV-seronegative. The sequenced material came from PBMCs.

The nucleotide sequence is TGCGCCAGCAGCCAGGTTACAGGGAGCAATCAGCCCCAGCATTTT. Translated, this is CASSQVTGSNQPQHF. This chain joins TRBV4-1 to TRBJ1-5; tentative D gene TRBD1, with 6 bases matching. V was cut back by 3 bases and J by 1 base, leaving a gap of 10 bases between them. The germline V gene yields MGHRA for CDR1 and YSYEKL for CDR2. Reading from cysteine to phenylalanine, the CDR3 counts 15 amino acids. The read is trimmed to its CDR3 DNA, 45 bases read in frame from base 1.